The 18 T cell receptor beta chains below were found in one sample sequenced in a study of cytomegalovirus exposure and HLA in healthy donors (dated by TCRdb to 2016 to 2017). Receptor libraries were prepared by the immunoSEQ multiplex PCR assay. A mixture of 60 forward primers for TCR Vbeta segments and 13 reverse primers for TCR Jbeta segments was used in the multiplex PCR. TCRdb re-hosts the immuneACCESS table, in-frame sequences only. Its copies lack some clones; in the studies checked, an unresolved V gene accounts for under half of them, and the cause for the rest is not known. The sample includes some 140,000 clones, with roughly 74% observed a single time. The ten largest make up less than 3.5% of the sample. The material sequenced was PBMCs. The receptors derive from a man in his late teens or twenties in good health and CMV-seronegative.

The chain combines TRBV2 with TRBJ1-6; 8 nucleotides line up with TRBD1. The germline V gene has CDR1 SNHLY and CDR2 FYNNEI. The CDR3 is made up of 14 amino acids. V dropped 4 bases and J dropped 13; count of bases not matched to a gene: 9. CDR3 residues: CASSGRQGFSPLHF. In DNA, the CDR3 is TGTGCCAGCAGTGGCCGACAGGGGTTTTCCCCCCTCCACTTT.

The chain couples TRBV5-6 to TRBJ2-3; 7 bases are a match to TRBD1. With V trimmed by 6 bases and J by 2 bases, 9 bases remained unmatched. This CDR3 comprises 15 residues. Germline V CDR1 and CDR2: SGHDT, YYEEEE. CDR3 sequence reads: CASIPTGWDTDTQYF. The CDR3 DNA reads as TGTGCCAGCATCCCGACAGGGTGGGACACAGATACGCAGTATTTT.

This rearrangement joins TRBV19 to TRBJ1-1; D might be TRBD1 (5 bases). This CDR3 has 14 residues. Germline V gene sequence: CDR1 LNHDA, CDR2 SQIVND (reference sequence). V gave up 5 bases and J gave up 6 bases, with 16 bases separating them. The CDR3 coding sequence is TGTGCCAGTAGTCCCTCGTGGGGGGTCGCTGAAGCTTTCTTT. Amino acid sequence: CASSPSWGVAEAFF.

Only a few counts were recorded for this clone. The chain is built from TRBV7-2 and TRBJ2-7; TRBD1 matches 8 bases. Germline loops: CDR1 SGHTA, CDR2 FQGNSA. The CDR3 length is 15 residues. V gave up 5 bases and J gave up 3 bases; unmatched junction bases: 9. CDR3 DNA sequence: TGTGCCAGCAGCCCTGGACAGGGCTACCACTACGAGCAGTACTTC. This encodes CASSPGQGYHYEQYF.

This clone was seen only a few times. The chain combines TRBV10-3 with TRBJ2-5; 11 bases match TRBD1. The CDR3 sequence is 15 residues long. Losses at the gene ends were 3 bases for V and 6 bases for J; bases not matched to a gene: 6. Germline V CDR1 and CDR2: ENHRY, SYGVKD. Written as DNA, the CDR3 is TGTGCCATCAGTGAAGGGGACAGGGGGTCGAAGACCCAGTACTTC. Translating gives CAISEGDRGSKTQYF.

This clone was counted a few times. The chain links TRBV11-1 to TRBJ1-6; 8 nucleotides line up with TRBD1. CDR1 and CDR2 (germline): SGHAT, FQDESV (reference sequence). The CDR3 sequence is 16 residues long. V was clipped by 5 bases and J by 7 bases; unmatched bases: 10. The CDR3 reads CASSAWTGWGNSPLHF. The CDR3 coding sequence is TGTGCCAGCAGCGCCTGGACAGGGTGGGGGAATTCACCCCTCCACTTT.

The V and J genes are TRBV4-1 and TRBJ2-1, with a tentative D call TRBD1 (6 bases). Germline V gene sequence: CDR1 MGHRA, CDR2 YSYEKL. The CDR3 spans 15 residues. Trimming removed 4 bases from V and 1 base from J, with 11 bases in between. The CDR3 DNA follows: TGCGCCAGCAGCCCAATGACAGGTTCCTACAATGAGCAGTTCTTC. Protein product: CASSPMTGSYNEQFF.

The CDR3 spells CASSLRQGVGETQYF. In DNA form, the CDR3 reads TGTGCCAGCAGCTTACGACAGGGAGTCGGGGAGACCCAGTACTTC. This chain joins TRBV7-9 and TRBJ2-5, with TRBD1 matching over 7 bases. CDR3 size: 15 residues. The J segment lost 5 bases and the V segment lost 2 bases, leaving 8 bases of the junction unmatched. Germline V gene sequence: CDR1 SEHNR, CDR2 FQNEAQ (reference sequence).

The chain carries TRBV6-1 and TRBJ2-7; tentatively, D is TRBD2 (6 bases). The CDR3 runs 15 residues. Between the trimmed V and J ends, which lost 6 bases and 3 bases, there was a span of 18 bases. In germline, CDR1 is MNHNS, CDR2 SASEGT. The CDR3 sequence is CASSVNAGRIYEQYF. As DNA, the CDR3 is TGTGCCAGCAGCGTGAATGCGGGGCGAATCTACGAGCAGTACTTC.

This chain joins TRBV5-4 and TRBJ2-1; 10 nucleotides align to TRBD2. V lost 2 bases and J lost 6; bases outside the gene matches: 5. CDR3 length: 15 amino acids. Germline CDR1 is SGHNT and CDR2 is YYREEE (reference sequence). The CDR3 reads CASSFTSGEINEQFF. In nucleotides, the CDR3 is TGTGCCAGCAGCTTTACTAGCGGGGAGATCAATGAGCAGTTCTTC.

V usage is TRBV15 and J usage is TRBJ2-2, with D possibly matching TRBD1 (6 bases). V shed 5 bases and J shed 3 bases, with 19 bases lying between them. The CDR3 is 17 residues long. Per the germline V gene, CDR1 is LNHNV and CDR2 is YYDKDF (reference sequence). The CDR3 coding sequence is TGTGCCACCAGCGGATGGATGGGACATAAGGACACCGGGGAGCTGTTTTTT. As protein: CATSGWMGHKDTGELFF.

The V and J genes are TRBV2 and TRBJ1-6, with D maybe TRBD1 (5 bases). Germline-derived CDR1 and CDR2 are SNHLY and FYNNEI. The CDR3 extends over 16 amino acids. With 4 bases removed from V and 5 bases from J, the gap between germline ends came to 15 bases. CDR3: CASSVIRAGHNSPLHF. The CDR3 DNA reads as TGTGCCAGCAGTGTTATTCGGGCAGGGCATAATTCACCCCTCCACTTT.

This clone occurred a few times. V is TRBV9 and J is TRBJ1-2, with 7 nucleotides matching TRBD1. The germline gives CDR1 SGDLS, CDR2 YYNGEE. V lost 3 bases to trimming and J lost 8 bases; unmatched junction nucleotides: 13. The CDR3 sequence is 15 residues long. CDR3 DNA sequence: TGTGCCAGCAGCGCCCCTAAGGGGGCCGAAGGGGGCTACACCTTC. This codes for CASSAPKGAEGGYTF.

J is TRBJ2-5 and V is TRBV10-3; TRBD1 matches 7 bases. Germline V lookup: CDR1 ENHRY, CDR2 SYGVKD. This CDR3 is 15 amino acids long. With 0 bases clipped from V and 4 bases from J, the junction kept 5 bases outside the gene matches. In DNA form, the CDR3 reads TGTGCCATCAGTGAGTCACTACAGGGGAGAGAGACCCAGTACTTC. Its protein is CAISESLQGRETQYF.

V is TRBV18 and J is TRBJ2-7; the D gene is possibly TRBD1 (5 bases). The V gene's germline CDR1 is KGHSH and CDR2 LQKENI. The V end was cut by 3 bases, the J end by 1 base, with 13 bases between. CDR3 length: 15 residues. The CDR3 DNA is TGTGCCAGCTCACCGGGGCAGGCCATATCCTACGAGCAGTACTTC. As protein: CASSPGQAISYEQYF.

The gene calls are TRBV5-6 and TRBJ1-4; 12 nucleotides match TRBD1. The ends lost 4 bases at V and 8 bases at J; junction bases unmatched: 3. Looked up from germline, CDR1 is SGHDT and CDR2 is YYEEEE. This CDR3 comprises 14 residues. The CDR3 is CASSRDRGREKLFF. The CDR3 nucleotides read TGTGCCAGCAGCCGGGACAGGGGGCGCGAAAAACTGTTTTTT.

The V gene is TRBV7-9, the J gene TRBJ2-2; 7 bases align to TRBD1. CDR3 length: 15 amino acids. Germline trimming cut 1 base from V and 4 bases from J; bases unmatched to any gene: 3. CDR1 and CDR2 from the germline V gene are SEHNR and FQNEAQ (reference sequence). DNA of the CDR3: TGTGCCAGCAGCTTAGACAGGGGCGGCACCGGGGAGCTGTTTTTT. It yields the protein CASSLDRGGTGELFF.

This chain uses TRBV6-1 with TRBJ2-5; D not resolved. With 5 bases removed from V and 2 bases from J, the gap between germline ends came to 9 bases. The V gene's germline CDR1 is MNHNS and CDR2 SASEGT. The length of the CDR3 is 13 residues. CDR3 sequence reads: CASSSVRQETQYF. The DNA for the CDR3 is TGTGCCAGCAGTTCAGTACGTCAAGAGACCCAGTACTTC.